These 3 T cell receptor beta chains share one sample of origin, sequenced in a study of monozygotic twins with inflammatory bowel disease (dated by TCRdb to the late 2010s). Library construction relied on 5' RACE. The instrument given in TCRdb is Illumina HiSeq 2500. With the reads reprocessed by TCRdb, a single entry stands for each CDR3 protein sequence and no DNA is reported. The sample's own table lists approximately 390,000 distinct CDR3 sequences. The ten largest clones represent around 2.3% of the sample. Sample: blood. These receptors were obtained from a human donor with ulcerative colitis or Crohn's disease, or a healthy co-twin of an affected twin (not recorded which).

The V gene is TRBV4-1, the J gene TRBJ2-1. Germline V gene sequence: CDR1 MGHRA, CDR2 YSYEKL. The CDR3 loop spans 15 amino acids. The CDR3 sequence is CASSQDPGDYNEQFF.

CDR3 sequence reads: CASSSDRVLDNEQFF. This chain joins TRBV18 and TRBJ2-1; absent DNA, TCRdb's TRBD1 call cannot be checked. This CDR3 comprises 15 residues. Germline values: CDR1 KGHSH, CDR2 LQKENI.

This CDR3 reads CASSPQRGARTEAFF. The chain links TRBV7-2 to TRBJ1-1; TCRdb returns TRBD1, unconfirmable since there is no DNA. The length of the CDR3 is 15 residues. Germline V gene lookup returns CDR1 SGHTA and CDR2 FQGNSA.